This T cell receptor beta chain appears in the sequencing data of a study of post-analysis software for immune sequencing data. For the study at large: The patients showed relapsing-remitting, secondary progressive and progressive-relapsing multiple sclerosis courses.

Study observations and caveats: Batch-matched samples strongly co-clustered by F measure. Normalized Chao1 diversity in multiple sclerosis patients fell significantly below that of controls. Five or six TRBV segments, TRBV5-6, TRBV5-1 and TRBV20-1 among them, were found more frequent in patients than controls.

In its sample, this clonotype was seen a few times. Its antigen is not identified. Each TCR beta cDNA library carried unique molecular identifiers. TCRdb called the PCR reads again in MiXCR, with one record for every CDR3 protein. Of approximately 730,000 distinct CDR3 sequences in the sample, 25% to 30% were seen once. Looked up from germline, CDR1 is SGHTA and CDR2 is FQGNSA. Between the trimmed V and J ends, which lost 4 bases and 1 base, there was a span of 4 bases. This CDR3 has 13 amino acids. The sample was blood. The genes are TRBV7-2 and TRBJ1-4, with D unclear. This TCR came from a girl aged 5-17 years with multiple sclerosis. The CDR3 loop is CASSWQTNEKLFF. The CDR3 DNA is TGTGCCAGCAGCTGGCAAACTAATGAAAAACTGTTTTTT.